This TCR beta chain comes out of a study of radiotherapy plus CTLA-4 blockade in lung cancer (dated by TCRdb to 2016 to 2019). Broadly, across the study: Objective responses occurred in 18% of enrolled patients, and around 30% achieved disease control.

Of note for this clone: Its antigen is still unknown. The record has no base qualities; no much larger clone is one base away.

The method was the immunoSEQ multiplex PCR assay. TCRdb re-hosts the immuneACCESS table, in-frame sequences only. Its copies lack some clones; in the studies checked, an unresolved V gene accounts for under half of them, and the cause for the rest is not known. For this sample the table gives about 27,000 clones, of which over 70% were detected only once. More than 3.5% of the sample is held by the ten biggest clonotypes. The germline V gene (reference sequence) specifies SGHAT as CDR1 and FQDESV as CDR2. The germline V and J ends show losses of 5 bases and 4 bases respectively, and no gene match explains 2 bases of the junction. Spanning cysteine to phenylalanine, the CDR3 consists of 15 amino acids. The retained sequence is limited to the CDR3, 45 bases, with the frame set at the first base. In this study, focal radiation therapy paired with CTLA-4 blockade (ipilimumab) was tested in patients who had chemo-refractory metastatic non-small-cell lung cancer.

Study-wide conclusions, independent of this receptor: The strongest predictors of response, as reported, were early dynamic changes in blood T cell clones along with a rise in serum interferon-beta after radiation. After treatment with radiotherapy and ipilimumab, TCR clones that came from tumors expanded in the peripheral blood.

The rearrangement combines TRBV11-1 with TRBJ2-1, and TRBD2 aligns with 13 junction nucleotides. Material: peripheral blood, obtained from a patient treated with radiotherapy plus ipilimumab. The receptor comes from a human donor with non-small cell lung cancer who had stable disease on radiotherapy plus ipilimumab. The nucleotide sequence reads TGTGCCAGCAGCCTACTAGCGGGAGGGTACAATGAGCAGTTCTTC. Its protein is CASSLLAGGYNEQFF.